The rows below give T cell receptor beta chains drawn from one sample of a study of cytomegalovirus exposure and HLA in healthy donors. Sequenced by immunoSEQ multiplex PCR; TCRdb stores in-frame clones only, minus some. The repertoire has about 100,000 clones, around four fifths of them found once; the top ten carry about 6.6%. The sequencing sample was made of PBMCs. Receptors were obtained from a man aged 35 to 55 in good health and CMV-seropositive. CDR3s include the opening cysteine and the closing phenylalanine or tryptophan. A D gene is named only where the DNA matches it firmly. Clone sizes are given selectively: once, few, many, or a class where the clone is expanded.

D gene	J gene	V gene	clone size	CDR3 DNA	CDR3 protein
NA	TRBJ1-1	TRBV6-5	NA	TGTGCCAGCAGGGCGGACAGCTCTGAAGCTTTCTTT	CASRADSSEAFF
NA	TRBJ2-1	TRBV19	few	TGTGCCAGTAGTATCGGACAGATTAGGAGTGAGCAGTTCTTC	CASSIGQIRSEQFF
TRBD1	TRBJ2-2	TRBV19	few	TGTGCCAGTAGTATTGGGACAGTCGCCGGGGAGCTGTTTTTT	CASSIGTVAGELFF
TRBD2	TRBJ2-1	TRBV9	few	TGTGCCAGCAGCGTAGGAACGACTAGCGGGGGGGCGAGTGAGCAGTTCTTC	CASSVGTTSGGASEQFF
TRBD2	TRBJ2-3	TRBV9	once	TGTGCCAGCAGCGTGTGGACTAGCGGGAGATCGACAGATACGCAGTATTTT	CASSVWTSGRSTDTQYF
NA	TRBJ1-1	TRBV7-6	NA	TGTGCCAGCAGCTTAGGACAGTTCATGAACACTGAAGCTTTCTTT	CASSLGQFMNTEAFF
TRBD1	TRBJ2-7	TRBV2	NA	TGTGCCATTCTACCCGGGACAGAGACCTACGAGCAGTACTTC	CAILPGTETYEQYF
NA	TRBJ1-5	TRBV2	NA	TGTGCCAGCAGTGAAGCGGAGTATCAGCCCCAGCATTTT	CASSEAEYQPQHF
TRBD1	TRBJ2-7	TRBV7-9	NA	TGTGCCAGCAGCTTAGGACAGGGATTAATTTACGAGCAGTACTTC	CASSLGQGLIYEQYF
NA	TRBJ2-2	TRBV6-1	NA	TGTGCCAGCAGTGAAATCAGGGCGAGCACCGGGGAGCTGTTTTTT	CASSEIRASTGELFF
NA	TRBJ2-3	TRBV21-1	NA	TGTGCCAGCAGCAAAGGCAGTACAGATACGCAGTATTTT	CASSKGSTDTQYF
TRBD1	TRBJ2-7	TRBV6-6	NA	TGTGCCAGCAGGCACAGGGGTGCTTACGAGCAGTACTTC	CASRHRGAYEQYF
NA	TRBJ1-6	TRBV6-5	NA	TGTGCCAGCAGTTACTCCCGTAGCGATTCACCCCTCCACTTT	CASSYSRSDSPLHF
NA	TRBJ1-6	TRBV9	NA	TGTGCCAGCAGCGTAGCTAGGACAGCTGTCTATAATTCACCCCTCCACTTT	CASSVARTAVYNSPLHF
TRBD2	TRBJ2-5	TRBV28	NA	TGTGCCAGCAGGCAACCCCCGGGACTAGCCGGGGAGACCCAGTACTTC	CASRQPPGLAGETQYF
TRBD1	TRBJ2-7	TRBV5-4	NA	TGTGCCAGCAGCATGGACAGGGGCTGCGAGCAGTACTTC	CASSMDRGCEQYF
TRBD1	TRBJ2-7	TRBV9	NA	TGTGCCAGCAGCGCGGCAGGGGGCTCAGGCGAGCAGTACTTC	CASSAAGGSGEQYF
NA	TRBJ2-5	TRBV7-2	NA	TGTGCCAGCAGCGCAAACCGGGGGAAAGAGACCCAGTACTTC	CASSANRGKETQYF
TRBD2	TRBJ2-3	TRBV5-1	NA	TGCGCCTCGGGTAGCGGGGGCTTAACAGATACGCAGTATTTT	CASGSGGLTDTQYF
NA	TRBJ2-7	TRBV27	NA	TGTGCCAGCAGTCTAATCCCAGGAGGGTTCTACGAGCAGTACTTC	CASSLIPGGFYEQYF
TRBD2	TRBJ2-7	TRBV2	NA	TGTGCCAGCATTTGGACTAGCGGGGGGGCCGGGCAGTACTTC	CASIWTSGGAGQYF
NA	TRBJ1-1	TRBV7-2	NA	TGTGCCAGCAGCTTAGACTCCTGGAACACTGAAGCTTTCTTT	CASSLDSWNTEAFF
NA	TRBJ2-3	TRBV5-4	NA	TGTGCCAGCAGCTCCGCGGGCGGAAGCACAGATACGCAGTATTTT	CASSSAGGSTDTQYF
NA	TRBJ1-3	TRBV9	NA	TGTGCCAGCAGCGTAGATGGCGGCCACTCTGGAAACACCATATATTTT	CASSVDGGHSGNTIYF
NA	TRBJ1-5	TRBV4-1	NA	TGCGCCAGCAGCCAAGAAGGAGGGGTCAATCAGCCCCAGCATTTT	CASSQEGGVNQPQHF
TRBD1	TRBJ1-1	TRBV18	NA	TGTGCCAGCTCACCAACCGGGACAGGATCCAACACTGAAGCTTTCTTT	CASSPTGTGSNTEAFF
NA	TRBJ1-4	TRBV5-4	NA	TGTGCCAGCAGCTTGTCTTTTGCAACTAATGAAAAACTGTTTTTT	CASSLSFATNEKLFF
NA	TRBJ2-7	TRBV5-1	NA	TGCGCCAGCAGCTTGCTTGCAGACAGTCGTGTCCCCTACGAGCAGTACTTC	CASSLLADSRVPYEQYF
TRBD1	TRBJ2-3	TRBV2	few	TGTGCCAGCAGTGAAAAGAACCAGGGGGCGGCAGATACGCAGTATTTT	CASSEKNQGAADTQYF
NA	TRBJ1-5	TRBV28	NA	TGTGCCAGCAGTCCTTCCCCCGCCGGGGTTTTAAATCAGCCCCAGCATTTT	CASSPSPAGVLNQPQHF
TRBD2	TRBJ2-2	TRBV28	NA	TGTGCCAGCAGAACCACTAGCGGGAGCGCCGGGGAGCTGTTTTTT	CASRTTSGSAGELFF
TRBD2	TRBJ2-7	TRBV7-6	few	TGTGCCAGCAGCTTAGGGGGGGGCGAGCAGTACTTC	CASSLGGGEQYF
NA	TRBJ2-5	TRBV5-4	once	TGTGCCAGCAGCTTCCGGGGATCTCAAGAGACCCAGTACTTC	CASSFRGSQETQYF
TRBD2	TRBJ2-7	TRBV4-1	NA	TGCGCCAGCAGCCACCCCCGGGGGGTTGGCTACGAGCAGTACTTC	CASSHPRGVGYEQYF
NA	TRBJ2-2	TRBV7-9	NA	TGTGCCAGCAGCTTACCCCGGGAACAGGGCAATCCCGGGGAGCTGTTTTTT	CASSLPREQGNPGELFF
TRBD1	TRBJ1-1	TRBV5-6	NA	TGTGCCAGCAGTGGGGACAGGGAGGACACTGAAGCTTTCTTT	CASSGDREDTEAFF
TRBD1	TRBJ2-2	TRBV5-1	few	TGCGCCAGCAGCCGGGGACAGGACACCGGGGAGCTGTTTTTT	CASSRGQDTGELFF
NA	TRBJ2-5	TRBV14	NA	TGTGCCAGCAGCCGAAAGCGGGAAGAGACCCAGTACTTC	CASSRKREETQYF
TRBD2	TRBJ2-2	TRBV14	NA	TGTGCCAGCAGCCAAGATCAAACTAGCGGGAACACCGGGGAGCTGTTTTTT	CASSQDQTSGNTGELFF
NA	TRBJ2-7	TRBV6-7	NA	TGTGCCAGCAGCCATTTCTACGGAGGGGCCGAGCAGTACTTC	CASSHFYGGAEQYF
NA	TRBJ1-6	TRBV27	NA	TGTGCCAGCAGTCTCAAAACAGGGTCCGATTCACCCCTCCACTTT	CASSLKTGSDSPLHF
TRBD2	TRBJ2-3	TRBV7-2	NA	TGTGCCAGCAGCCCGGGGGGGTTACGTGCAGATACGCAGTATTTT	CASSPGGLRADTQYF
TRBD2	TRBJ2-1	TRBV6-1	NA	TGTGCCAGCAGAATAGCGGGGGGACCCTACAATGAGCAGTTCTTC	CASRIAGGPYNEQFF
TRBD1	TRBJ2-5	TRBV9	NA	TGTGCCAGCAGCCCCCGGGACAGGGTTGAGACCCAGTACTTC	CASSPRDRVETQYF
TRBD1	TRBJ2-7	TRBV6-5	NA	TGTGCCAGCAGCCAGACTACAGGGGGCTATTACGAGCAGTACTTC	CASSQTTGGYYEQYF
TRBD1	TRBJ1-1	TRBV19	few	TGTGCCAGTAGCCGGGGACAGCGAACCACTGAAGCTTTCTTT	CASSRGQRTTEAFF
NA	TRBJ2-2	TRBV7-2	NA	TGTGCCAGCAGGAGGGCAGGGAGGACCGGGGAGCTGTTTTTT	CASRRAGRTGELFF
NA	TRBJ2-7	TRBV27	NA	TGTGCCAGCAGTTTATCAAATACAGGGATGGGGTACGAGCAGTACTTC	CASSLSNTGMGYEQYF
NA	TRBJ1-6	TRBV25-1	NA	TGTGCCAGCAATGTCGGGGTTTCACCCCTCCACTTT	CASNVGVSPLHF
NA	TRBJ1-5	TRBV28	NA	TGTGCCAGCAGTTTTACGGTAGCGTCACAGCCCCAGCATTTT	CASSFTVASQPQHF
NA	TRBJ2-7	TRBV11-2	few	TGTGCCAGCAGCTTAGGACAGACCTACGAGCAGTACTTC	CASSLGQTYEQYF